The rows below give T cell receptor beta chains drawn from one sample of a study of beta chain features in type 1 diabetes. The repertoire was sequenced with immunoSEQ multiplex PCR; TCRdb's copy has only in-frame clones and lacks some. The table lists about 370,000 clones, about 14% of them singletons. The sample taken for sequencing was naive CD4+ T cells from blood. All receptors come from a woman younger than 30 in good health. Each CDR3 is given with its conserved first and last residue. The order of the fields is V gene, J gene, clone size, D gene, CDR3 length, CDR3 protein, CDR3 DNA. A D gene is named only where the DNA matches it firmly. Not all rows give a size; the values are once, few, many and, for expanded clones, a class.

TRBV30,TRBJ2-1,few,TRBD2,18,CAWSAPRLAGGVYNEQFF,TGTGCCTGGAGTGCCCCAAGACTAGCGGGAGGGGTGTACAATGAGCAGTTCTTC
TRBV5-1,TRBJ2-3,few,.,15,CASSFQGRQADTQYF,TGCGCCAGCAGCTTCCAGGGTCGGCAAGCAGATACGCAGTATTTT
TRBV30,TRBJ1-1,.,.,11,CAWSASTEAFF,TGTGCCTGGAGTGCGAGCACTGAAGCTTTCTTT
TRBV5-4,TRBJ1-2,few,TRBD1,14,CASSAQQGAGGYTF,TGTGCCAGCAGCGCGCAACAGGGGGCGGGGGGCTACACCTTC
TRBV30,TRBJ2-7,few,.,12,CAWSVWSVEQYF,TGTGCCTGGAGTGTCTGGTCGGTCGAGCAGTACTTC
TRBV7-2,TRBJ2-1,few,.,16,CASSAYGALPSSEQFF,TGTGCCAGCAGCGCGTACGGAGCCCTGCCCTCCTCTGAGCAGTTCTTC
TRBV2,TRBJ2-5,.,.,14,CASSAQGWLETQYF,TGTGCCAGCAGTGCGCAGGGGTGGTTGGAGACCCAGTACTTC
TRBV28,TRBJ2-7,few,.,11,CASGQSYEQYF,TGTGCCTCCGGACAGTCCTACGAGCAGTACTTC
TRBV28,TRBJ2-3,.,.,15,CASSTTSGFPYTQYF,TGTGCCAGCAGTACAACCTCGGGATTCCCCTATACGCAGTATTTT
TRBV4-1,TRBJ2-1,few,.,16,CASSPGIRTSYNEQFF,TGCGCCAGCAGCCCAGGCATCCGGACAAGTTACAATGAGCAGTTCTTC
TRBV14,TRBJ1-4,.,.,15,CASSQDRAINEKLFF,TGTGCCAGCAGCCAAGACAGGGCGATTAATGAAAAACTGTTTTTT
TRBV7-3,TRBJ2-1,.,TRBD1,15,CASSLLGTGGNEQFF,TGTGCCAGCAGCTTATTAGGGACAGGTGGCAATGAGCAGTTCTTC
TRBV7-9,TRBJ2-7,few,.,15,CASSSLAETAYEQYF,TGTGCCAGCAGCTCCTTGGCGGAGACCGCCTACGAGCAGTACTTC
TRBV5-1,TRBJ2-5,few,.,13,CASSLNPGETQYF,TGCGCCAGCAGCCTTAACCCGGGGGAGACCCAGTACTTC
TRBV7-2,TRBJ2-7,.,.,13,CASKTGSSYEQYF,TGTGCCAGCAAAACAGGGAGCTCCTACGAGCAGTACTTC
TRBV30,TRBJ2-1,.,.,16,CAWSVHDRVRGNEQFF,TGTGCCTGGAGTGTACACGATAGGGTAAGGGGGAATGAGCAGTTCTTC
TRBV6-5,TRBJ1-2,.,TRBD1,15,CASSYSTGESYGYTF,TGTGCCAGCAGTTACTCGACAGGGGAGTCCTATGGCTACACCTTC
TRBV29-1,TRBJ1-1,few,TRBD1,17,CSTVAGQFDLPNTEAFF,TGCAGTACCGTGGCGGGACAGTTTGATCTCCCAAACACTGAAGCTTTCTTT
TRBV2,TRBJ2-2,.,.,11,CARGNTGELFF,TGTGCTCGGGGTAACACCGGGGAGCTGTTTTTT
TRBV7-2,TRBJ1-2,few,TRBD1,14,CASSRDRAAYGYTF,TGTGCCAGCAGCCGCGACAGGGCGGCCTATGGCTACACCTTC
TRBV2,TRBJ1-4,.,TRBD1,15,CASRGQGIVREKLFF,TGTGCCAGCAGGGGACAGGGGATAGTGCGGGAAAAACTGTTTTTT
TRBV5-4,TRBJ1-1,.,.,13,CASSLAQGLGAFF,TGTGCCAGCAGCTTGGCCCAGGGGCTGGGAGCTTTCTTT
TRBV2,TRBJ1-1,.,.,13,CASSDSENTEAFF,TGTGCCAGCAGTGATTCAGAGAACACTGAAGCTTTCTTT
TRBV19,TRBJ2-3,.,TRBD2,15,CASYAGTSGEDTQYF,TGTGCCAGTTACGCCGGGACTAGCGGTGAAGATACGCAGTATTTT
TRBV18,TRBJ2-1,few,TRBD1,13,CASSQGQNNEQFF,TGTGCCAGCTCACAGGGACAGAACAATGAGCAGTTCTTC
TRBV14,TRBJ2-3,few,.,16,CASSPRRQWPLDTQYF,TGTGCCAGCAGCCCTAGACGGCAGTGGCCTCTAGATACGCAGTATTTT
TRBV7-2,TRBJ2-7,.,.,15,CASSTSGDMFYEQYF,TGTGCCAGCAGCACAAGTGGGGACATGTTCTACGAGCAGTACTTC
TRBV25-1,TRBJ2-7,.,.,14,CAIGGPDRSYEQYF,TGTGCCATCGGTGGTCCGGACAGATCCTACGAGCAGTACTTC
TRBV7-9,TRBJ2-5,.,.,14,CASSFRELVETQYF,TGTGCCAGCAGCTTTCGGGAGCTGGTGGAGACCCAGTACTTC
TRBV29-1,TRBJ2-7,.,TRBD2,13,CSVEGLAGYEQYF,TGCAGCGTCGAGGGACTAGCGGGCTACGAGCAGTACTTC
TRBV7-9,TRBJ2-1,few,.,12,CASSYTGYEQFF,TGTGCCAGCAGCTATACAGGGTATGAGCAGTTCTTC
TRBV5-1,TRBJ1-2,few,.,15,CASSSGGIPGNGYTF,TGCGCCAGCAGCTCAGGCGGGATCCCAGGAAATGGCTACACCTTC
TRBV28,TRBJ1-2,few,.,12,CASSHDSAGYTF,TGTGCCAGCAGTCACGACAGCGCGGGCTACACCTTC
TRBV28,TRBJ2-7,few,TRBD2,18,CASRPPRGSGKSSYEQYF,TGTGCCAGCAGACCCCCGAGGGGTAGCGGGAAGAGCTCCTACGAGCAGTACTTC
TRBV5-1,TRBJ1-5,.,.,15,CASSLGEGLSQPQHF,TGCGCCAGCAGCTTGGGGGAGGGACTCTCTCAGCCCCAGCATTTT
TRBV5-1,TRBJ2-7,few,TRBD1,15,CASSLAGDRAHEQYF,TGCGCCAGCAGCTTGGCAGGGGACAGGGCCCACGAGCAGTACTTC
TRBV25-1,TRBJ2-3,few,TRBD2,13,CASSEWEGNTQYF,TGTGCCAGCAGTGAATGGGAGGGGAATACGCAGTATTTT
TRBV30,TRBJ2-1,few,TRBD1,13,CAWSAQQGKEQFF,TGTGCCTGGAGTGCCCAACAGGGGAAAGAGCAGTTCTTC
TRBV7-9,TRBJ2-3,.,.,12,CASSFSVDTQYF,TGTGCCAGCAGCTTTAGTGTGGATACGCAGTATTTT
TRBV18,TRBJ2-1,.,.,15,CASSRIGASYNEQFF,TGTGCCAGCTCACGGATAGGAGCGTCCTACAATGAGCAGTTCTTC
TRBV7-9,TRBJ2-1,few,TRBD1,15,CASSWGTGGYNEQFF,TGTGCCAGCAGCTGGGGGACAGGGGGCTACAATGAGCAGTTCTTC
TRBV29-1,TRBJ2-7,few,TRBD1,14,CSVTRQGSSYEQYF,TGCAGCGTCACTCGACAGGGGTCATCCTACGAGCAGTACTTC
TRBV11-2,TRBJ2-5,.,.,14,CASSLLAVPETQYF,TGTGCCAGCAGCTTATTAGCGGTCCCGGAGACCCAGTACTTC
TRBV5-4,TRBJ1-2,.,TRBD1,14,CASSLGTGWVGYTF,TGTGCCAGCAGTCTGGGGACAGGTTGGGTTGGCTACACCTTC
TRBV5-1,TRBJ2-2,few,.,14,CASNIIGDTGELFF,TGCGCCAGCAATATCATCGGGGACACCGGGGAGCTGTTTTTT
TRBV28,TRBJ1-1,.,.,13,CASSEQVPTEAFF,TGTGCCAGCAGTGAACAGGTCCCCACTGAAGCTTTCTTT
TRBV28,TRBJ2-7,.,.,12,CASTVSSYEQYF,TGTGCCAGCACCGTCTCCTCGTACGAGCAGTACTTC
TRBV7-2,TRBJ1-2,.,.,14,CASSPDAGAWGYTF,TGTGCCAGCAGCCCCGACGCAGGGGCGTGGGGCTACACCTTC
TRBV28,TRBJ2-2,few,TRBD1,17,CASSLFPGQGNTGELFF,TGTGCCAGCAGTTTATTCCCGGGACAGGGCAACACCGGGGAGCTGTTTTTT
TRBV7-2,TRBJ2-3,few,TRBD1,15,CASSFRDRGRDTQYF,TGTGCCAGCAGCTTCCGGGACAGGGGTCGAGATACGCAGTATTTT
TRBV25-1,TRBJ1-2,few,.,13,CASSEGGSYGYTF,TGTGCCAGCAGTGAAGGCGGCTCCTATGGCTACACCTTC
TRBV30,TRBJ2-7,.,.,17,CAWSPRLDYLREGEQYF,TGTGCCTGGAGTCCCCGCCTAGACTACCTGCGAGAAGGCGAGCAGTACTTC
TRBV5-1,TRBJ2-3,.,.,13,CASSLREPDTQYF,TGCGCCAGCAGTCTTAGGGAGCCAGATACGCAGTATTTT
TRBV28,TRBJ1-2,once,TRBD1,15,CASSLLTGEGYGYTF,TGTGCCAGCAGTTTATTGACAGGGGAAGGATATGGCTACACCTTC
TRBV18,TRBJ2-6,.,TRBD1,20,CASSRSVGQGTFSGANVLTF,TGTGCCAGCTCAAGATCAGTAGGACAGGGCACCTTCTCTGGGGCCAACGTCCTGACTTTC